The 7 T cell receptor beta chains presented below share a single source sample, sequenced in a study of blood T cell repertoires in COVID-19. Repertoires were generated with immunoSEQ multiplex PCR, while TCRdb's copy carries only in-frame clones and drops some. This sample yields about 81,000 clones, of which 90% to 95% are seen a single time; roughly 2% belongs to the top ten. The sample consisted of peripheral blood. These TCRs come from a woman in her 50s in a cohort sampled during active COVID-19.

J is TRBJ1-6 and V is TRBV27, with a weak D call TRBD1 (5 bases). The V and J ends lost 11 bases and 0 bases respectively, with 11 bases between them. This CDR3 comprises 14 residues. Germline V CDR1 and CDR2: MNHEY, SMNVEV (reference sequence). The DNA of the CDR3 is TGTGCCGTTCGGGGGTACTCCTATAATTCACCCCTCCACTTT. Translating it yields CAVRGYSYNSPLHF.

The rearrangement joins TRBV6-5 to TRBJ2-1, with 7 bases aligning to TRBD1. With 5 bases clipped from V and 4 bases from J, the junction kept 8 bases outside the gene matches. The germline gives CDR1 MNHEY, CDR2 SVGAGI. CDR3 length: 15 residues. As DNA, the CDR3 is TGTGCCAGCAGTCCCTGGGACAGCCGATACAATGAGCAGTTCTTC. It encodes CASSPWDSRYNEQFF.

CDR3 in amino acids: CATSRRADRGLSSPLHF. CDR3 nucleotide sequence: TGTGCCACCAGCAGAAGGGCGGACAGGGGGCTCAGTTCACCCCTCCACTTT. The gene calls are TRBV15 and TRBJ1-6; 11 bases are shared with TRBD1. J gave up 9 bases and V 2 bases, and 9 bases lay outside the gene matches. The CDR3 totals 17 residues. CDR1 and CDR2 (germline): LNHNV, YYDKDF (reference sequence).

The gene calls are TRBV28 and TRBJ1-1, with D maybe TRBD1 (6 bases). Germline values: CDR1 MDHEN, CDR2 SYDVKM. The CDR3 length is 15 residues. The V end lost 1 base, the J end lost 2 bases, and 11 bases lay between the germline ends. The CDR3 nucleotides are TGTGCCAGCAGTTTATTGGTCAGGGGCAACACTGAAGCTTTCTTT. Its translation: CASSLLVRGNTEAFF.

The genes are TRBV5-6 and TRBJ1-2; 11 nucleotides line up with TRBD1. The CDR3 has 15 residues. Germline CDR1 reads SGHDT; CDR2 reads YYEEEE. Germline trimming cut 4 bases from V and 4 bases from J; bases unmatched to any gene: 6. The CDR3 DNA sequence: TGTGCCAGCAGCCCTTGGGGGACAGGGGGCTATGGCTACACCTTC. Translated: CASSPWGTGGYGYTF.

V gene TRBV5-4 combines with J gene TRBJ2-3; no firm D call. The CDR3 length is 13 residues. Trimming shortened V by 4 bases and J by 3 bases, and 9 bases separated the two germline ends. Germline loops: CDR1 SGHNT, CDR2 YYREEE (reference sequence). This CDR3 reads CASSLRVTDTQYF. CDR3 in DNA: TGTGCCAGCAGCCTGAGAGTTACAGATACGCAGTATTTT.

V and J are TRBV14 and TRBJ2-7; perhaps TRBD1 as D (6 bases). This CDR3 is 12 amino acids long. Germline V CDR1 and CDR2: SGHDN, FVKESK. Between the trimmed V and J ends, which lost 4 bases and 4 bases, there was a span of 8 bases. The CDR3 spells CASSLQGYEQYF. The CDR3 region has the DNA TGTGCCAGCAGCCTACAGGGTTACGAGCAGTACTTC.